This T cell receptor (beta chain) was profiled in a study of blood T cell repertoires in COVID-19. Study-wide background: Samples of COVID-19 (acute and convalescent) were obtained from the United States, Italy and Spain. Sources were T cells, B-cell-depleted T cells, or PBMCs; the material itself was cDNA or gDNA.

Germline-derived CDR1 and CDR2 are GTSNPN and SVGIG (reference sequence). Trimming stripped 0 bases from V and 8 bases from J, with 16 bases between. The CDR3 has 14 residues. Repertoires were generated with immunoSEQ multiplex PCR, while TCRdb's copy carries only in-frame clones and drops some. There are 250,000 to 350,000 clones in the sample; roughly 87% occur only once, and 2% to 2.5% lies in the top ten. The sample comprised peripheral blood. The chain uses TRBV30 and TRBJ1-2; D remains unclear. This receptor was obtained from a woman aged 45-59 years who had recovered from COVID-19. The CDR3 here is CAWSVLAASLGYTF. DNA for the CDR3: TGTGCCTGGAGTGTACTCGCCGCCTCATTGGGCTACACCTTC.